These 10 T cell receptor beta chains were sequenced from one sample in a study of OX40 agonist ivuxolimab in advanced cancers. This table comes from immunoSEQ multiplex PCR, and its TCRdb copy is limited to in-frame clones, with some not included. The sample yields 50,000 to 70,000 clones, around 90% seen once. Sequences were derived from CD4+ or CD8+ T cells sorted from blood, sampled in a trial of the OX40 agonist ivuxolimab. These receptor sequences come from an adult with an advanced solid tumor such as melanoma, head and neck, liver or kidney cancer.

V and J are TRBV14 and TRBJ1-3; weak D call: TRBD1 (6 bases). The V end was cut by 3 bases, the J end by 0 bases, with 12 bases between. The CDR3 length is 16 residues. Germline V gives CDR1 SGHDN, CDR2 FVKESK. The CDR3 sequence: CASSQAGTNSGNTIYF. The CDR3 DNA is TGTGCCAGCAGCCAGGCCGGGACAAACTCTGGAAACACCATATATTTT. The variable domain in full, completed from reference TRBV14 and TRBJ1-3, reads EAGVTQFPSHSVIEKGQTVTLRCDPISGHDNLYWYRRVMGKEIKFLLHFVKESKQDESGMPNNRFLAERTGGTYSTLKVQPAELEDSGVYFCASSQAGTNSGNTIYFGEGSWLTVV.

The V and J genes are TRBV11-2 and TRBJ2-5; 9 bases match TRBD2. V shed 1 base and J 2 bases; nucleotides not matched to a gene: 8. Germline CDR1 and CDR2: SGHAT and FQNNGV. The CDR3 is 17 residues long. CDR3 bases: TGTGCCAGCAGCTTAGGAGGGCTAGCGGGATCGCAAGAGACCCAGTACTTC. Translation gives CASSLGGLAGSQETQYF. Together with reference TRBV11-2 and TRBJ2-5, the CDR3 gives the full variable domain: EAGVAQSPRYKIIEKRQSVAFWCNPISGHATLYWYQQILGQGPKLLIQFQNNGVVDDSQLPKDRFSAERLKGVDSTLKIQPAKLEDSAVYLCASSLGGLAGSQETQYFGPGTRLLVL.

The CDR3 DNA sequence: TGTGCCTGGAGTGTGGGAGCGCGCGGTCAGCCCCAGCATTTT. Translated: CAWSVGARGQPQHF. The genes are TRBV30 and TRBJ1-5; D is undetermined. Germline lookup yields CDR1 GTSNPN and CDR2 SVGIG (reference sequence). This CDR3 has 14 amino acids. Trimming stripped 0 bases from V and 6 bases from J, with 12 bases between.

This rearrangement joins TRBV19 to TRBJ1-5; D is ambiguous. The germline V and J ends were trimmed by 3 bases and 0 bases, with 9 bases remaining between them. Germline V gene lookup returns CDR1 LNHDA and CDR2 SQIVND (reference sequence). There are 15 residues in the CDR3. Here the CDR3 DNA reads TGTGCCAGTAGTATCTCAGATTATAGCAATCAGCCCCAGCATTTT. Its protein is CASSISDYSNQPQHF.

This clone was seen a handful of times. The chain has TRBV25-1 and TRBJ1-6; D unclear. Trimming took off 4 bases at V and 6 bases at J, with 13 bases between the two ends. This CDR3 comprises 15 residues. Germline V lookup: CDR1 MGHDK, CDR2 SYGVNS. The CDR3 sequence: CASSATGGGNSPLHF. DNA of the CDR3: TGTGCCAGCAGTGCGACCGGAGGTGGTAATTCACCCCTCCACTTT.

The rearrangement uses TRBV11-2 and TRBJ2-2; 7 nucleotides agree with TRBD2. Unmatched junction bases numbered 10, after V lost 11 bases and J lost 4 bases. The CDR3 totals 14 residues. Looked up from germline, CDR1 is SGHAT and CDR2 is FQNNGV. DNA of the CDR3: TGTGCCTGCATTCCAGCGGGACGCACCGGGGAGCTGTTTTTT. Amino acids: CACIPAGRTGELFF. The variable domain in full, with the rest retrieved from reference TRBV11-2 and TRBJ2-2, is EAGVAQSPRYKIIEKRQSVAFWCNPISGHATLYWYQQILGQGPKLLIQFQNNGVVDDSQLPKDRFSAERLKGVDSTLKIQPAKLEDSAVYLCACIPAGRTGELFFGEGSRLTVL.

V and J are TRBV30 and TRBJ2-2, with a tentative D call TRBD2 (6 bases). Trimming pared 3 bases from V and 8 bases from J, leaving 10 bases between. CDR1 is GTSNPN, CDR2 SVGIG, per germline (reference sequence). The CDR3 is made up of 12 amino acids. CDR3 DNA: TGTGCCTGGAGGGGGAGGTTTGGGGAGCTGTTTTTT. Amino acids: CAWRGRFGELFF.

This chain joins TRBV28 and TRBJ1-1; possible D gene TRBD1, 5 bases. CDR1 and CDR2 (germline): MDHEN, SYDVKM. Between the trimmed V and J ends, which lost 8 bases and 1 base, there was a span of 20 bases. The CDR3 consists of 16 residues. The CDR3 nucleotides are TGTGCCAGCGATGACCCCCCGGGACTGCAGAACACTGAAGCTTTCTTT. Encoded protein: CASDDPPGLQNTEAFF.

This chain connects TRBV9 to TRBJ2-1; possible D gene TRBD1, 6 bases. The germline CDR1 and CDR2 sequences are SGDLS and YYNGEE. This CDR3 spans 15 amino acids. Between the trimmed V and J ends, which lost 0 bases and 6 bases, there was a span of 13 bases. The DNA of the CDR3 is TGTGCCAGCAGCGTAGTAGACGCAGGGGTCAATGAGCAGTTCTTC. Translated, it gives CASSVVDAGVNEQFF.

The count of this clone is one. The rearrangement uses TRBV9 and TRBJ2-1, with unresolved D. V was pared by 3 bases and J by 5 bases, with 15 bases between. CDR3 length: 15 residues. Germline CDR1 and CDR2: SGDLS and YYNGEE. The CDR3 DNA reads as TGTGCCAGCAGCGCACTCCCCACCGGGCACAATGAGCAGTTCTTC. This sequence encodes CASSALPTGHNEQFF.